This TCR beta chain came from a study of early T cells in non-severe SARS-CoV-2 infection. As for the study in general: Sequencing was performed on bulk RNA from unsorted whole blood, leaving chains unpaired. General study results and limits: The VDJdb matching leaned toward anti-spike CD8 responses and overlooked private and CD4 specificities.

Germline assignment: CDR1 DFQATT and CDR2 SNEGSKA (reference sequence). This CDR3 is built from 12 residues. V was pared by 2 bases and J by 0 bases, with 5 bases between. To note about this clonotype: What it binds is not known.

Researchers tagged individual cDNA molecules with unique molecular identifiers. TCRdb reprocessed the 5' RACE reads via MiXCR and lists one record per CDR3 protein. Found here are 70,000 to 90,000 distinct CDR3 sequences, about 10% of them singletons; the top ten hold approximately 8%. The V call is TRBV20-1, the J call TRBJ2-7; D is uncertain. The clonotype originates from an adult who was a healthcare worker with PCR-confirmed SARS-CoV-2 infection or an uninfected control (not recorded which). Specimen: whole blood, collected at baseline. The CDR3 region has the DNA TGCAGTGCTAGATCATCCTCCTACGAGCAGTACTTC. This encodes CSARSSSYEQYF.